This passage covers 25 T cell receptor beta chains from one sample sequenced in a study of T cell responses to AZD1222 COVID-19 vaccine. Data came from immunoSEQ multiplex PCR; TCRdb stores just in-frame clones and leaves some out. The sample has about 80,000 clones; 80% to 90% are singletons. The sample consisted of peripheral blood, taken 28 days after the second AZD1222 dose. The source is an adult who received the AZD1222 COVID-19 vaccine.

This rearrangement joins TRBV6-5 to TRBJ2-5, with a weak D call TRBD2 (7 bases). Trimming stripped 5 bases from V and 3 bases from J, with 10 bases between. The CDR3 totals 13 residues. Germline V gives CDR1 MNHEY, CDR2 SVGAGI. CDR3 DNA sequence: TGTGCCAGCAGTCGGGGGGCTGAAGAGACCCAGTACTTC. Its protein is CASSRGAEETQYF.

Only one count was recorded for this clone. The rearrangement uses TRBV4-2 and TRBJ1-4; no clear D gene. The V gene's germline CDR1 is LGHNA and CDR2 YNFKEQ. V was shortened by 3 bases and J by 8 bases, with 13 bases between the two germline ends. The CDR3 is 14 residues long. CDR3 protein: CASSQRDIGEKLFF. The CDR3 DNA follows: TGTGCCAGCAGCCAGCGAGACATTGGGGAAAAACTGTTTTTT.

CDR3: CASSTKTGPDYEQYF. CDR3 coding DNA: TGTGCCAGCAGTACAAAAACGGGCCCAGATTACGAGCAGTACTTC. The chain employs TRBV6-5 and TRBJ2-7; D remains ambiguous. From germline, CDR1 is MNHEY and CDR2 SVGAGI. V was pared by 5 bases and J by 4 bases, with 18 bases between. This CDR3 spans 15 amino acids.

The chain couples TRBV21-1 to TRBJ1-2. TRBV21-1 is classified as a pseudogene. The CDR3 spans 13 residues. The CDR3 DNA follows: TGTGCCAGCAGCAAAGGTGACCTTGGGGGCTACACCTTC. Translation: CASSKGDLGGYTF.

V gene TRBV6-6 combines with J gene TRBJ1-6; 8 bases are a match to TRBD1. The germline V gene has CDR1 MNHNY and CDR2 SVGAGI (reference sequence). J lost 6 bases, V lost 2 bases, and 6 bases had no gene match. The CDR3 spans 16 residues. The CDR3 sequence is CASSYGYDRGNSPLHF. The CDR3 bases are TGTGCCAGCAGTTACGGTTATGACAGGGGTAATTCACCCCTCCACTTT.

V is TRBV5-1 and J is TRBJ1-1; 11 positions match TRBD1. Germline V lookup: CDR1 SGHRS, CDR2 YFSETQ. The CDR3 runs 16 residues. Trimming took 0 bases from V and 5 from J; bases not matched to a gene: 6. CDR3 sequence: CASSLVGQGAKTEAFF. The CDR3, as DNA: TGCGCCAGCAGCTTGGTCGGACAGGGGGCGAAGACTGAAGCTTTCTTT. Variable domain in full (rest from reference TRBV5-1 and TRBJ1-1): KAGVTQTPRYLIKTRGQQVTLSCSPISGHRSVSWYQQTPGQGLQFLFEYFSETQRNKGNFPGRFSGRQFSNSRSEMNVSTLELGDSALYLCASSLVGQGAKTEAFFGQGTRLTVV.

Concerning this clone itself: The same CDR3 is also encoded by other DNA sequences in this sample. The gene calls are TRBV3-1 (or the pseudogene TRBV3-2) and TRBJ1-3, with a weak D call TRBD1 (6 bases). V was trimmed by 2 bases and J by 3 bases, leaving 8 bases between them. Germline CDR1 reads LGHDT; CDR2 reads YNNKEL (reference sequence). This CDR3 spans 14 amino acids. In DNA form, the CDR3 reads TGTGCCAGCAGCCAAACAGGGTTTGGAAACACCATATATTTT. As protein: CASSQTGFGNTIYF.

The V gene is TRBV6-6, the J gene TRBJ1-4; D remains ambiguous. Per germline, CDR1 MNHNY and CDR2 SVGAGI (reference sequence). V gave up 2 bases and J gave up 7 bases, with 8 bases separating them. The CDR3 has 13 residues. As DNA, the CDR3 is TGTGCCAGCAGTTACGGGATGAGTGAAAAACTGTTTTTT. It codes for CASSYGMSEKLFF.

The chain employs TRBV19 and TRBJ2-2, with 8 bases matching TRBD2. The V gene's germline CDR1 is LNHDA and CDR2 SQIVND (reference sequence). Trimming removed 2 bases from V and 3 bases from J; junction bases left unmatched: 2. The CDR3 sequence is 15 residues long. The CDR3: CASSISRGDTGELFF. CDR3 in DNA: TGTGCCAGTAGTATATCGCGGGGGGACACCGGGGAGCTGTTTTTT.

This chain joins TRBV6-1 and TRBJ2-2, with D perhaps TRBD1 (6 bases). The CDR3 runs 15 residues. Germline V gene data show CDR1 as MNHNS and CDR2 as SASEGT. Trimming cost V 2 bases and J 4 bases, with 11 bases left between them. The CDR3: CASSEQTGITGELFF. The CDR3 nucleotides read TGTGCCAGCAGTGAACAGACAGGAATCACCGGGGAGCTGTTTTTT.

The rearrangement links TRBV4-2 to TRBJ2-3; D is undetermined. The CDR3 contains 15 residues. Germline values: CDR1 LGHNA, CDR2 YNFKEQ. V shed 1 base and J shed 0 bases, with 8 bases lying between them. Written as DNA, the CDR3 is TGTGCCAGCAGCCAAGCGGTGGGTAGCACAGATACGCAGTATTTT. Its protein product is CASSQAVGSTDTQYF.

This clone is categorized as medium-sized (0.01 to 0.1%). CDR3 loop: CASSLVYGDTQYF. The DNA for the CDR3 is TGTGCCAGCAGCTTGGTCTATGGTGATACGCAGTATTTT. This rearrangement joins TRBV7-9 to TRBJ2-3; D is uncertain. Germline lookup yields CDR1 SEHNR and CDR2 FQNEAQ (reference sequence). Between the trimmed V and J ends, which lost 3 bases and 6 bases, there was a span of 10 bases. This CDR3 is 13 amino acids long. Together with reference TRBV7-9 and TRBJ2-3, the CDR3 gives the full variable domain: DTGVSQNPRHKITKRGQNVTFRCDPISEHNRLYWYRQTLGQGPEFLTYFQNEAQLEKSRLLSDRFSAERPKGSFSTLEIQRTEQGDSAMYLCASSLVYGDTQYFGPGTRLTVL.

V and J are TRBV7-9 and TRBJ2-4, with D uncertain. V lost 4 bases and J 0 bases, leaving 10 bases between the germline ends. The CDR3 is 15 amino acids. In germline, CDR1 is SEHNR, CDR2 FQNEAQ (reference sequence). The CDR3 nucleotides are TGTGCCAGCAGCTCAACCTTTCTAGCCAAAAACATTCAGTACTTC. Translating gives CASSSTFLAKNIQYF.

The V gene is TRBV24-1, the J gene TRBJ2-1; 7 bases match TRBD2. Germline values: CDR1 KGHDR, CDR2 SFDVKD. The CDR3 has 13 residues. V lost 6 bases to trimming and J lost 3 bases; unmatched junction nucleotides: 1. In DNA, the CDR3 is TGTGCCACCAGTCGCGGGGGCTACAATGAGCAGTTCTTC. This sequence encodes CATSRGGYNEQFF.

J is TRBJ1-1 and V is TRBV6-1; a weak D match, TRBD1 (6 bases). The CDR3 has 12 residues. Trimming removed 2 bases from V and 8 bases from J, with 9 bases in between. Germline lookup yields CDR1 MNHNS and CDR2 SASEGT. CDR3 loop: CASSEYGQEAFF. Here the CDR3 DNA reads TGTGCCAGCAGTGAATACGGACAGGAAGCTTTCTTT.

The V gene is TRBV7-3, the J gene TRBJ2-3, with 9 bases matching TRBD2. CDR3 length: 16 amino acids. Germline V gene sequence: CDR1 SGHTA, CDR2 FQGTGA. Trimming took 5 bases from V and 2 from J; bases not matched to a gene: 8. Here the CDR3 DNA reads TGTGCCAGCAGCATACTAGCGGGTGGTTCCACAGATACGCAGTATTTT. It specifies CASSILAGGSTDTQYF.

This chain joins TRBV6-5 and TRBJ1-3; TRBD1 is a possible D gene (5 bases). The CDR3 has 12 residues. V lost 10 bases to trimming and J lost 8 bases, with 15 bases between them. Per germline, CDR1 MNHEY and CDR2 SVGAGI. CDR3 amino acids: CATRLLGDTIYF. The CDR3 DNA follows: TGTGCCACTAGACTACTGGGGGACACCATATATTTT.

The rearrangement uses TRBV25-1 and TRBJ1-6; a possible D gene is TRBD1 (5 bases). The CDR3 length is 16 residues. In germline, CDR1 is MGHDK, CDR2 SYGVNS. The germline V and J ends were trimmed by 0 bases and 10 bases, with 16 bases remaining between them. The CDR3 is CASSEYSGRTTSPLHF. In DNA, the CDR3 is TGTGCCAGCAGTGAATACTCGGGACGAACCACATCACCCCTCCACTTT.

The rearrangement joins TRBV5-1 to TRBJ2-2, with D perhaps TRBD1 or TRBD2 (5 bases each). The germline CDR1 and CDR2 sequences are SGHRS and YFSETQ. There are 15 residues in the CDR3. With 0 bases removed from V and 4 bases from J, the gap between germline ends came to 10 bases. The CDR3 sequence: CASSLVPGTTGELFF. The DNA of the CDR3 is TGCGCCAGCAGCTTGGTCCCAGGGACCACCGGGGAGCTGTTTTTT.

V gene TRBV5-6 combines with J gene TRBJ2-5; maybe TRBD1 (7 bases). V was trimmed by 0 bases and J by 7 bases, leaving 10 bases between them. Germline V gene lookup returns CDR1 SGHDT and CDR2 YYEEEE. This CDR3 is built from 13 residues. This CDR3 reads CASSLVQGGTQYF. The CDR3 bases are TGTGCCAGCAGCTTGGTGCAGGGGGGGACCCAGTACTTC.

This rearrangement joins TRBV28 to TRBJ1-3, with unresolved D. The germline V gene encodes CDR1 MDHEN and CDR2 SYDVKM. The CDR3 loop spans 11 amino acids. Trimming pared 6 bases from V and 7 bases from J, leaving 7 bases between. The CDR3 loop reads CASRMVNTIYF. Here the CDR3 DNA reads TGTGCCAGCAGAATGGTGAACACCATATATTTT.

This clone has a single count. This chain connects TRBV13 to TRBJ2-3; D perhaps matches TRBD2 (5 bases). This CDR3 has 17 residues. CDR1 and CDR2 (germline): PRHDT, FYEKMQ (reference sequence). Trimming left V 5 bases short and J 4 bases short, with 22 bases between. Here the CDR3 DNA reads TGTGCCAGCAGCCATAAACGAGGGAGAGGTTTCGCAGATACGCAGTATTTT. Translation gives CASSHKRGRGFADTQYF.

This rearrangement joins TRBV15 to TRBJ1-1; D is undetermined. CDR1 and CDR2 (germline): LNHNV, YYDKDF (reference sequence). This CDR3 comprises 13 residues. The V end was cut by 4 bases, the J end by 6 bases, with 12 bases between. CDR3 sequence reads: CATSTIGNSEAFF. Written as DNA, the CDR3 is TGTGCCACCAGCACAATAGGAAACTCTGAAGCTTTCTTT.

The chain has TRBV3-1 (or the pseudogene TRBV3-2) and TRBJ2-1; D remains ambiguous. Germline CDR1 is LGHDT and CDR2 is YNNKEL (reference sequence). Trimming cost V 4 bases and J 4 bases, with 20 bases left between them. The CDR3 loop spans 17 amino acids. The chain's CDR3 is CASSPMVIATPYNEQFF. CDR3 in DNA: TGTGCCAGCAGCCCAATGGTGATAGCTACGCCTTACAATGAGCAGTTCTTC.

V is TRBV9 and J is TRBJ1-1; D not certain. The ends were cut back, 2 bases at V and 0 bases at J, with 5 bases in the middle. Germline CDR1 is SGDLS and CDR2 is YYNGEE. The CDR3 is made up of 13 amino acids. The CDR3 spells CASSVMMNTEAFF. For the CDR3, the DNA is TGTGCCAGCAGCGTGATGATGAACACTGAAGCTTTCTTT.